The present entry profiles one T cell receptor beta chain with its context. The sample originates from a study of cytomegalovirus exposure and HLA in healthy donors. Vbeta (60) and Jbeta (13) primers were used in the PCR. Here immunoSEQ multiplex PCR was the method, and the copy in TCRdb shows in-frame clones only, minus some. The data contain 200,000 to 250,000 clones, roughly 80% of them singletons. V lost 6 bases to trimming and J lost 8 bases; unmatched junction nucleotides: 3. This CDR3 region has 13 residues. The germline CDR1 and CDR2 sequences are MGHDK and SYGVNS. The chain combines TRBV25-1 with TRBJ1-4, with 10 bases fitting TRBD1. Input material: PBMCs. The sequence came from a man aged 30-40 years in good health and CMV-seronegative. CDR3 residues: CASRLTGGEKLFF. CDR3 DNA: TGTGCCAGCAGGTTGACAGGGGGCGAAAAACTGTTTTTT.